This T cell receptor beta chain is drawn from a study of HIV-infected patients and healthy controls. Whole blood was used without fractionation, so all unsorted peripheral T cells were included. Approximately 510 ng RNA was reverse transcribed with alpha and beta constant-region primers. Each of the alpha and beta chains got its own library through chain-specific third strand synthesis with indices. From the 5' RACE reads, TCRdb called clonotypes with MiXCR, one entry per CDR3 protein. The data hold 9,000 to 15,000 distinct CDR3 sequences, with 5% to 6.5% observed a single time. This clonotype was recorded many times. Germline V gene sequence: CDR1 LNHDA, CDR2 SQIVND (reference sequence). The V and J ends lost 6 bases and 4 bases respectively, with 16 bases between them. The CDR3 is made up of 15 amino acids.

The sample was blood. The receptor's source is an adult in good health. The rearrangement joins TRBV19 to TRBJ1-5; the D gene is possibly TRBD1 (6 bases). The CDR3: CASRAAGAGNQPQHF. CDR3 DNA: TGTGCCAGTAGGGCGGCAGGGGCTGGGAATCAGCCCCAGCATTTT. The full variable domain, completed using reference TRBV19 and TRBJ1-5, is DGGITQSPKYLFRKEGQNVTLSCEQNLNHDAMYWYRQDPGQGLRLIYYSQIVNDFQKGDIAEGYSVSREKKESFPLTVTSAQKNPTAFYLCASRAAGAGNQPQHFGDGTRLSIL.